The 23 T cell receptor beta chains below were found in one sample sequenced in a study of CD8 T cells in ankylosing spondylitis. MiXCR was run by TCRdb on the 5' RACE reads, yielding one entry per CDR3 protein. In the table there are 650,000 to 800,000 distinct CDR3 sequences, around 20% of which are singletons. Study-wide results and caveats: Apparently characteristic of ankylosing spondylitis blood was a TCR beta motif (roughly eight highly homologous variants).

No antigen has been assigned to these receptors. Sequencing was performed on blood, either unsorted or a sorted T cell fraction (not recorded which). All receptors come from a male donor with ankylosing spondylitis.

This clonotype was found a few times. The rearrangement uses TRBV7-6 and TRBJ1-1; D unclear. With 5 bases removed from V and 1 base from J, the gap between germline ends came to 11 bases. Germline loops: CDR1 SGHVS, CDR2 FNYEAQ. This CDR3 contains 14 residues. The CDR3 DNA reads as TGTGCCAGCAGCCCTCGCCGAGCGAACACTGAAGCTTTCTTT. As protein: CASSPRRANTEAFF.

There are a few counts of this clonotype. The J gene is TRBJ2-3, the V gene TRBV7-8, with unresolved D. The germline gives CDR1 SGHVS, CDR2 FQNEAQ. The CDR3 is 14 amino acids. V was clipped by 5 bases and J by 2 bases, with 11 bases between them. Here the CDR3 DNA reads TGTGCCAGCAGCCGGAATGGGGTCACAGATACGCAGTATTTT. This encodes CASSRNGVTDTQYF.

Only a few counts were recorded for this clonotype. CDR3 nucleotide sequence: TGTGCCAGCGGCCTGGGACCCAAAAACATTCAGTACTTC. Its translation is CASGLGPKNIQYF. The V and J genes are TRBV6-1 and TRBJ2-4; D may be TRBD1 or TRBD2 (5 bases each). CDR3 size: 13 residues. Trimming stripped 8 bases from V and 2 bases from J, with 10 bases between. Per germline, CDR1 MNHNS and CDR2 SASEGT.

There are a few counts of this clonotype. This chain connects TRBV4-3 to TRBJ2-5; maybe TRBD2 (6 bases). The CDR3 runs 15 residues. Per germline, CDR1 LGHNA and CDR2 YSLEER. V was cut by 3 bases and J by 4 bases, with 15 bases left in between. The CDR3 nucleotides are TGCGCCAGCAGCCAGTACCTGGCGGGGAGAGAGACCCAGTACTTC. Residues: CASSQYLAGRETQYF.

The J gene is TRBJ2-2, the V gene TRBV10-3; no clear D gene. Germline V gene data show CDR1 as ENHRY and CDR2 as SYGVKD. Trimming pared 2 bases from V and 1 base from J, leaving 11 bases between. CDR3 length: 16 residues. CDR3 residues: CAISEPSLGNTGELFF. The CDR3 region has the DNA TGTGCCATCAGTGAGCCCTCCCTAGGGAACACCGGGGAGCTGTTTTTT.

Only a few counts were recorded for this clonotype. The genes are TRBV10-3 and TRBJ2-3, with 12 bases that match TRBD2. Germline V gives CDR1 ENHRY, CDR2 SYGVKD. J was trimmed by 0 bases and V by 4 bases; bases with no gene match: 5. The CDR3 spans 17 residues. The CDR3 nucleotides read TGTGCCATCAGTGCGTCTAGCGGGGGGGGTAGCACAGATACGCAGTATTTT. This gives the protein CAISASSGGGSTDTQYF.

The chain is built from TRBV12-3 or TRBV12-4 and TRBJ2-7, with 7 positions matching TRBD1. Trimming removed 2 bases from V and 2 bases from J; junction bases left unmatched: 6. The CDR3 totals 15 residues. The CDR3 DNA reads TGTGCCAGCAGTTTAACCCGACAGGGAGCCTACGAGCAGTACTTC. Its translation: CASSLTRQGAYEQYF.

The table lists this clonotype with a few counts. The chain employs TRBV3-1 and TRBJ2-5; 10 bases align to TRBD1. Losses at the gene ends were 3 bases for V and 10 bases for J; bases not matched to a gene: 14. CDR1 and CDR2 from the germline V gene are LGHDT and YNNKEL (reference sequence). The CDR3 loop spans 16 amino acids. The CDR3 spells CASSQIPGTGEGSQYF. For the CDR3, the DNA is TGTGCCAGCAGCCAGATCCCCGGGACAGGGGAGGGGAGCCAGTACTTC.

This clonotype was recorded a few times. The chain has TRBV7-8 and TRBJ2-3; 15 positions agree with TRBD2. CDR1 is SGHVS and CDR2 is FQNEAQ in the germline V gene. The CDR3 covers 17 residues. J was trimmed by 5 bases and V by 5 bases; bases with no gene match: 8. The CDR3 coding sequence is TGTGCCAGCAGCCCTTGGACTAGCGGGGGGGCTGGAGATACGCAGTATTTT. It encodes CASSPWTSGGAGDTQYF.

The chain links TRBV3-1 to TRBJ1-1; TRBD1 is a possible D gene (5 bases). The V gene lost 0 bases and the J gene lost 1 base, with 9 bases spanning the gap. Germline values: CDR1 LGHDT, CDR2 YNNKEL (reference sequence). There are 15 residues in the CDR3. The CDR3 DNA is TGTGCCAGCAGCCAAGATGTGGGGCAGAACACTGAAGCTTTCTTT. Amino acid sequence: CASSQDVGQNTEAFF.

The V and J genes are TRBV30 and TRBJ2-7; TRBD1 is a possible D gene (6 bases). Germline CDR1 and CDR2: GTSNPN and SVGIG (reference sequence). Trimming pared 4 bases from V and 4 bases from J, leaving 14 bases between. This CDR3 region has 13 residues. Written as DNA, the CDR3 is TGTGCCTGGAACCCACAGGGCCTTTACGAGCAGTACTTC. The encoded protein is CAWNPQGLYEQYF. Variable domain in full (rest from reference TRBV30 and TRBJ2-7): SQTIHQWPATLVQPVGSPLSLECTVEGTSNPNLYWYRQAAGRGLQLLFYSVGIGQISSEVPQNLSASRPQDRQFILSSKKLLLSDSGFYLCAWNPQGLYEQYFGPGTRLTVT.

This clonotype was found a few times. Written as DNA, the CDR3 is TGTGCCAGCACCCTCGGGACTCTTAATGAGCAGTTCTTC. It encodes CASTLGTLNEQFF. The chain has TRBV12-3 or TRBV12-4 and TRBJ2-1, with D tentatively TRBD2 (6 bases). The V end was cut by 7 bases, the J end by 7 bases, with 14 bases between. The CDR3 extends over 13 amino acids.

There are a few counts of this clonotype. This chain links TRBV5-5 with TRBJ1-2; 7 bases fit TRBD1. V shed 6 bases, J shed 8 bases, and the junction held 13 bases outside the gene matches. Germline CDR1 reads SGHKS; CDR2 reads YYEKEE (reference sequence). This CDR3 is built from 14 residues. The CDR3 loop is CASNHLRGIRGYTF. CDR3 DNA sequence: TGTGCCAGCAACCATCTCAGGGGGATTCGAGGCTACACCTTC.

In regard to this clonotype: The junction departs from the called germline gene at one end, perhaps through a read error. CDR3 amino acids: CASTLPGLSTNTGELFF. CDR3 coding DNA: TGTGCCAGCACTTTACCAGGGCTCAGTACGAACACCGGGGAGCTGTTTTTT. V usage is TRBV12-3 or TRBV12-4 and J usage is TRBJ2-2; maybe TRBD1 (5 bases). The CDR3 extends over 17 amino acids.

This clonotype showed up many times. This chain links TRBV15 with TRBJ2-2; D might be TRBD1 (5 bases). Germline V gene sequence: CDR1 LNHNV, CDR2 YYDKDF (reference sequence). Trimming left V 1 base short and J 0 bases short, with 12 bases between. CDR3 length: 17 amino acids. The CDR3, as DNA: TGTGCCACCAGCAGAGTTCGGACATTGGCGAACACCGGGGAGCTGTTTTTT. Translated: CATSRVRTLANTGELFF. Full variable domain (remainder filled in from reference TRBV15 and TRBJ2-2): DAMVIQNPRYQVTQFGKPVTLSCSQTLNHNVMYWYQQKSSQAPKLLFHYYDKDFNNEADTPDNFQSRRPNTSFCFLDIRSPGLGDTAMYLCATSRVRTLANTGELFFGEGSRLTVL.

This clonotype turned up a few times. The gene calls are TRBV6-1 and TRBJ2-1; 9 nucleotides agree with TRBD1. After removal of 6 bases from V and 8 bases from J, the junction contained 11 bases not matched to a gene. The CDR3 is made up of 15 amino acids. The germline gives CDR1 MNHNS, CDR2 SASEGT. CDR3 in DNA: TGTGCCAGCAGCCCCCGGACAGGGGTTTCAGATGAGCAGTTCTTC. Its protein is CASSPRTGVSDEQFF.

A few counts support this clonotype. The V gene is TRBV7-9, the J gene TRBJ2-1, with 9 positions matching TRBD1. The V gene end was trimmed by 3 bases and the J gene end by 7 bases; junction bases not matched to a gene: 4. The V gene's germline CDR1 is SEHNR and CDR2 FQNEAQ (reference sequence). The CDR3 has 14 amino acids. In nucleotides, the CDR3 is TGTGCCAGCAGCTTGGGACAGGGTAAGAATGAGCAGTTCTTC. It encodes CASSLGQGKNEQFF.

The chain carries TRBV12-3 or TRBV12-4 and TRBJ1-6, with D unresolved. V lost 1 base to trimming and J lost 5 bases, with 6 bases between them. This CDR3 region has 14 residues. The CDR3 nucleotides read TGTGCCAGCAGTTTAGGGAGTCATAATTCACCCCTCCACTTT. As protein: CASSLGSHNSPLHF.

This chain connects TRBV12-3 or TRBV12-4 to TRBJ1-4; D is ambiguous. Trimming pared 5 bases from V and 5 bases from J, leaving 18 bases between. CDR3 length equals 16 residues. In DNA form, the CDR3 reads TGTGCCAGCAGTCATACAGTGAGGATAGCAAATGAAAAACTGTTTTTT. Protein sequence: CASSHTVRIANEKLFF.

V is TRBV27 and J is TRBJ1-6, with 7 bases matching TRBD1. There are 16 residues in the CDR3. In germline, CDR1 is MNHEY, CDR2 SMNVEV (reference sequence). The J segment lost 9 bases and the V segment lost 5 bases, leaving 13 bases of the junction unmatched. CDR3 sequence reads: CASSPPPTGLLSPLHF. The CDR3 bases are TGTGCCAGCAGTCCCCCCCCGACAGGGCTGCTTTCACCCCTCCACTTT.

V is TRBV4-1 and J is TRBJ2-5; 8 bases match TRBD2. Germline V gene sequence: CDR1 MGHRA, CDR2 YSYEKL. V shed 3 bases, J shed 4 bases, and the junction held 10 bases outside the gene matches. The CDR3 length is 16 residues. The chain's CDR3 is CASSHPKAGVSETQYF. The CDR3 coding sequence is TGCGCCAGCAGCCACCCCAAAGCGGGAGTCTCAGAGACCCAGTACTTC.

This rearrangement joins TRBV6-1 to TRBJ1-5; the D is unclear. Germline V CDR1 and CDR2: MNHNS, SASEGT. This CDR3 is built from 11 residues. Deletions cut 7 bases from V and 3 bases from J, with 4 bases between. Here the CDR3 reads CASNNNQPQHF. In DNA form, the CDR3 reads TGTGCCAGCAACAACAATCAGCCCCAGCATTTT.

The chain is built from TRBV7-9 and TRBJ1-3; D is uncertain. The CDR3 consists of 13 residues. Trimming shortened V by 2 bases and J by 4 bases, and 6 bases separated the two germline ends. Germline V CDR1 and CDR2: SEHNR, FQNEAQ (reference sequence). The chain's CDR3 is CASSLSEGNTIYF. CDR3 in DNA: TGTGCCAGCAGCTTATCGGAGGGAAACACCATATATTTT.